This T cell receptor (beta chain) stems from a study of T cell changes during pregnancy in multiple sclerosis. Generated by immunoSEQ multiplex PCR, the TCRdb table keeps only in-frame clones and is missing some. The sample comprises around 95,000 clones, about 90% of which are singletons, and roughly 2.3% rests with the top ten. Sequenced material: peripheral blood, taken after pregnancy. The receptor comes from a female donor in good health, enrolled as a control in a pregnancy study.

CDR3 DNA: TGTGCCAGCAGCGGACTAGCGGGCGTTTACAATGAGCAGTTCTTC. Its protein is CASSGLAGVYNEQFF. The genes are TRBV9 and TRBJ2-1, with 10 bases identical to TRBD2. Germline values: CDR1 SGDLS, CDR2 YYNGEE. J gave up 4 bases and V 3 bases, and 4 bases lay outside the gene matches. The length of the CDR3 is 15 residues.